Given below is one T cell receptor beta chain in context. One entry per CDR3 protein results from TCRdb running MiXCR on the PCR reads. The sample shows about 510,000 distinct CDR3 sequences, around a fifth of them seen only once. Per the germline V gene, CDR1 is LNHNV and CDR2 is YYDKDF (reference sequence). V dropped 6 bases and J dropped 2; count of bases not matched to a gene: 10. CDR3 length equals 15 residues. The data are from a study of molecular identifiers for immune sequencing clone quantification. Libraries used about 20,000 to 1,100,000 sorted naive CD8 T cells and 10%, 30% or 50% RNA input.

Sequencing was done on a sample of naive CD8+ T cells from blood, with Jurkat cell RNA spiked in. Stated subset: FACS-sorted CD8+CD4-CCR7+CD45RA+ naive T cells. The chain employs TRBV15 and TRBJ2-7; 7 bases match TRBD1. The clonotype comes from a human donor in good health. Some libraries in this study had Jurkat cell RNA spiked in. CDR3 sequence (DNA): TGTGCCACCAGTCCAACCGGGACAGAGGCCTACGAGCAGTACTTC. This gives the protein CATSPTGTEAYEQYF.